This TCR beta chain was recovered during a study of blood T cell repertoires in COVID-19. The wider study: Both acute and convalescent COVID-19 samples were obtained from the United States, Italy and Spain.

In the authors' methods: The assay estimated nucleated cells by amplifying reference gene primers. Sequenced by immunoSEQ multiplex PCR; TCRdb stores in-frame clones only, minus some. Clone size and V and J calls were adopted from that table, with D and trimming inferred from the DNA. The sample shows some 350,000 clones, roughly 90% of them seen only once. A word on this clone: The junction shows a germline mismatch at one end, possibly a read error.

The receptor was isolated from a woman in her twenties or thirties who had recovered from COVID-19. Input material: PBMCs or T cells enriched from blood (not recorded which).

The CDR3 region is CASSYRTGLPNF. CDR3 coding DNA: TGTGCCAGCAGCTATCGGACAGGGTTGCCCAACTTC. The rearrangement uses TRBV6-5 and TRBJ1-2; 8 positions match TRBD1. Germline V CDR1 and CDR2: MNHEY, SVGAGI. CDR3 length equals 12 residues.